This T cell receptor (beta chain) comes out of a study of blood T cells in healthy people across ages. V was pared by 3 bases and J by 6 bases, with 7 bases of the junction left unmatched. The germline V gene has CDR1 SGHKS and CDR2 YYEKEE (reference sequence). The CDR3 is made up of 15 amino acids. The individuals who served as donors were healthy Caucasians living in Russia, aged roughly 6 to 90. RNA extraction gave at least 5 micrograms of total RNA per sample. The second PCR ran about 6 to 11 cycles with a sample-barcoded 5' primer and J-beta primers. The template-switch adaptor, which had 12 random nucleotides, put a tag on each cDNA molecule. TCRdb ran MiXCR on the 5' RACE reads and lists one entry per CDR3 protein. The table lists about 970,000 distinct CDR3 sequences, roughly 47% of them singletons.

This chain joins TRBV5-5 and TRBJ1-5, with TRBD1 identical over 9 bases. Sequencing input: blood. The clonotype originates from an older woman in good health. CDR3 loop: CASSCEGDRVQPQHF. The CDR3 DNA follows: TGTGCCAGCAGCTGTGAAGGGGACAGGGTTCAGCCCCAGCATTTT. The full variable domain, with the rest looked up from reference TRBV5-5 and TRBJ1-5, is DAGVTQSPTHLIKTRGQQVTLRCSPISGHKSVSWYQQVLGQGPQFIFQYYEKEERGRGNFPDRFSARQFPNYSSELNVNALLLGDSALYLCASSCEGDRVQPQHFGDGTRLSIL.